A selection of T cell receptor beta chains follows, all from one sample in a study of T cell changes during pregnancy in multiple sclerosis. Profiling relied on immunoSEQ multiplex PCR, and the TCRdb table lists in-frame clones only, not all of them. The sample records tens of thousands of clones, roughly 90% being singletons. Sequences were derived from peripheral blood, sampled after pregnancy. All receptors come from a female donor in good health, enrolled as a control in a pregnancy study. Both conserved end residues are part of each CDR3. The order of the fields is J gene, V gene, clone size, D gene, CDR3 protein, CDR3 DNA. The D gene is left open where the match is weak. Only some rows state a clone size, as once, few, many or a class for expanded clones.

TRBJ1-3,TRBV7-8,NA,NA,CASSLVEGDISGNTIYF,TGTGCCAGCAGCTTAGTGGAAGGGGATATCTCTGGAAACACCATATATTTT
TRBJ2-7,TRBV30,NA,NA,CAWSGVARSSYEQYF,TGTGCCTGGAGTGGAGTGGCCCGGAGCTCCTACGAGCAGTACTTC
TRBJ2-3,TRBV9,NA,TRBD2,CASSEGLADTQYF,TGTGCCAGCAGCGAGGGACTAGCAGATACGCAGTATTTT
TRBJ2-7,TRBV5-1,NA,NA,CASSLQPSGEQYF,TGCGCCAGCAGCTTGCAGCCCTCGGGCGAGCAGTACTTC
TRBJ2-1,TRBV18,NA,TRBD2,CASSPNFGGVSYNEQFF,TGTGCCAGCTCACCGAACTTTGGGGGGGTCTCCTACAATGAGCAGTTCTTC
TRBJ1-2,TRBV27,NA,NA,CASSPTRVYGYTF,TGTGCCAGCAGCCCAACACGGGTCTATGGCTACACCTTC
TRBJ1-6,TRBV14,few,NA,CASSQTGINSPLHF,TGTGCCAGCAGCCAAACAGGGATTAATTCACCCCTCCACTTT
TRBJ2-2,TRBV5-4,once,TRBD2,CASSSSGGGATGELFF,TGTGCCAGCAGCTCGTCTGGCGGGGGGGCCACCGGGGAGCTGTTTTTT
TRBJ1-3,TRBV30,NA,NA,CAWRTHRRQTTHSGNTIYF,TGTGCCTGGAGGACCCATCGGCGACAGACGACTCACTCTGGAAACACCATATATTTT
TRBJ1-1,TRBV7-8,NA,NA,CASSTFGAANTEAFF,TGTGCCAGCAGTACATTTGGGGCGGCGAACACTGAAGCTTTCTTT
TRBJ2-7,TRBV30,NA,NA,CARLDRRTYEQYF,TGTGCCCGACTTGACAGGCGAACCTACGAGCAGTACTTC
TRBJ2-1,TRBV19,NA,TRBD2,CASSIDPPGTSGYNEQFF,TGTGCCAGTAGTATAGATCCCCCTGGGACTAGCGGTTACAATGAGCAGTTCTTC
TRBJ1-6,TRBV27,NA,TRBD1,CASSRGQASPLHF,TGTGCCAGCAGTCGCGGACAGGCCTCACCCCTCCACTTT
TRBJ1-4,TRBV6-4,NA,NA,CASSENGGAGEKLFF,TGTGCCAGCAGTGAGAATGGCGGGGCAGGTGAAAAACTGTTTTTT
TRBJ2-7,TRBV13,NA,TRBD2,CASSSRTSARYEQYF,TGTGCCAGCAGCTCTCGGACTAGCGCTCGCTACGAGCAGTACTTC
TRBJ2-5,TRBV21-1,NA,NA,CASPKGLAGGGETQYF,TGTGCCAGCCCCAAAGGTTTAGCGGGAGGAGGGGAGACCCAGTACTTC
TRBJ1-2,TRBV14,NA,TRBD1,CASSQSGQGARGYTF,TGTGCCAGCAGCCAGTCTGGACAGGGGGCGCGCGGCTACACCTTC
TRBJ2-1,TRBV27,NA,TRBD2,CASSFLGLAGAGNEQFF,TGTGCCAGCAGTTTTTTGGGACTAGCGGGAGCGGGGAATGAGCAGTTCTTC